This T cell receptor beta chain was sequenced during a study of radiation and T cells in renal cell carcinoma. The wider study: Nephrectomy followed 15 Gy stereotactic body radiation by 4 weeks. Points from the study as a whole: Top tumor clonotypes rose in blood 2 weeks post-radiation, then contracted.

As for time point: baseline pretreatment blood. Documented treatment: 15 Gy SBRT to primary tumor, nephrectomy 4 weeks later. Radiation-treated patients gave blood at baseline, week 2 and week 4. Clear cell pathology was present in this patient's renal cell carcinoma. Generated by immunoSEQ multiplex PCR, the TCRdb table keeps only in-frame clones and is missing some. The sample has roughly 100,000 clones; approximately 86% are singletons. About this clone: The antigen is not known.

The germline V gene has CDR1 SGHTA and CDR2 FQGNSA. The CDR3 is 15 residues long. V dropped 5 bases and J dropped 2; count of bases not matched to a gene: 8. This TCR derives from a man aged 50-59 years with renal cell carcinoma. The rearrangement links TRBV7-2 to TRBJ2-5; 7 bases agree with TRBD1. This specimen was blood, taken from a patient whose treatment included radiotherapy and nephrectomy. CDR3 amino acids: CASSRYRDSQETQYF. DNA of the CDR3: TGTGCCAGCAGCCGATACCGGGACAGTCAAGAGACCCAGTACTTC.